This paragraph reports one T cell receptor beta chain. There is no known antigen for this receptor. Qualities for individual bases were not recorded, and no much larger clone is one base off. Repertoires were sampled multiple times during chemoradiotherapy, which allowed clonal expansion in the tumor microenvironment to be followed. This record comes from a study of chemoradiotherapy in HPV16-positive cancers (dated 2022 in TCRdb). About the full investigation: Functional T-cell assays on cells from a couple of HPV16-positive patients defined candidate HPV-specific T-cell clones and common TCR motifs. Whether T-cell immunity against the HPV oncoproteins E6 and E7 changes during chemoradiotherapy and whether survival is affected by this immunity were examined in the study. TCR repertoires from 86 patients with HPV-related cancers were then used to track the candidate HPV-specific TCRs and motifs.

CDR1 and CDR2 are read off the germline V gene as SGHVS and FNYEAQ. V is clipped by 1 base and J by 2 bases, and the sequence between their germline boundaries is 17 bases long. The CDR3 holds 17 amino acids from the cysteine to the phenylalanine. The DNA shown is the 51-base CDR3, in frame from base 1. Study-wide conclusions, independent of this receptor: The functional definition of HPV-specific T cells came from only a couple of HPV16-positive patients, and the survival association was reported for HPV16-positive patients. Expansion of candidate HPV-specific clones and E7-related TCR motifs was observed in the tumor microenvironment during treatment, whereas no such expansion was observed for non-HPV-specific T cells. Among HPV16-positive patients, expansion of HPV-responsive T cells during chemoradiotherapy was associated with better recurrence-free survival.

Libraries were built with the immunoSEQ multiplex PCR assay. TCRdb re-hosts the immuneACCESS table, in-frame sequences only. Its copies lack some clones; in the studies checked, an unresolved V gene accounts for under half of them, and the cause for the rest is not known. The sample table lists more than 6,000 clones, 88% of them with a count of one. The ten largest clones capture around 3.2% of the sample. Source: tumor tissue, taken from a patient who underwent chemoradiotherapy. This TCR came from a human donor with HPV-associated anogenital cancer. This chain is built from TRBV7-6 and TRBJ1-1; TRBD1 is perhaps the D gene, given 6 matching bases. The DNA reads TGTGCCAGCAGCTTAGGGAACGTACAGGGTTCAAACACTGAAGCTTTCTTT. Translated, it gives CASSLGNVQGSNTEAFF.